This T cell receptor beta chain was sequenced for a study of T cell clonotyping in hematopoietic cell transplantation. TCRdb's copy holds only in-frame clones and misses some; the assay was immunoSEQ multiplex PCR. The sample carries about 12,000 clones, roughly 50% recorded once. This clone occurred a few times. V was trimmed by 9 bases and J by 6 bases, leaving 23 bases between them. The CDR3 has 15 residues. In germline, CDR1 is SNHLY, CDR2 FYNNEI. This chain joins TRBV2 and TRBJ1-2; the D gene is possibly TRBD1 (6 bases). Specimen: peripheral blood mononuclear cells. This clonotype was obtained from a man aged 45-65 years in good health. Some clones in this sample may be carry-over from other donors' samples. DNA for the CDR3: TGTGCCAGTACCATTAGGGGGGTGGACACTAATGGCTACACCTTC. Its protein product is CASTIRGVDTNGYTF.